Each of the 8 T cell receptor beta chains below was sequenced from the same sample in a study of PD-1 blockade in classical Hodgkin lymphoma. Clones were sequenced by immunoSEQ multiplex PCR, and TCRdb holds only the in-frame ones, with some missing. The table includes tens of thousands of clones, 80% to 90% detected once. Every one of the patients relapsed after autologous stem cell transplantation (brentuximab vedotin exposure was variable). The sample consisted of peripheral blood mononuclear cells (PBMCs), taken at baseline. The receptors here all came from a human donor with classical Hodgkin lymphoma.

The V gene is TRBV11-2, the J gene TRBJ2-7; 7 bases fit TRBD1. From germline, CDR1 is SGHAT and CDR2 FQNNGV. Unmatched junction bases numbered 8, after V lost 6 bases and J lost 0 bases. The CDR3 is 15 amino acids. The CDR3 protein is CASRKPGQSSYEQYF. The CDR3 DNA reads as TGTGCCAGCAGAAAACCGGGACAGAGCTCCTACGAGCAGTACTTC.

This chain joins TRBV2 and TRBJ1-4; D possibly corresponds to TRBD1 (5 bases). Germline-derived CDR1 and CDR2 are SNHLY and FYNNEI. This CDR3 has 16 amino acids. V lost 6 bases to trimming and J lost 7 bases, with 21 bases between them. CDR3 bases: TGTGCCAGCAGGGGAGGGGCCGCCCTCTTATCTGAAAAACTGTTTTTT. Translated: CASRGGAALLSEKLFF.

This clone was counted a few times. This chain connects TRBV30 to TRBJ2-3; no firm D call. V gave up 2 bases and J gave up 4 bases, with 10 bases separating them. Looked up from germline, CDR1 is GTSNPN and CDR2 is SVGIG (reference sequence). This CDR3 has 13 residues. CDR3 DNA sequence: TGTGCCTGGAGTCGTCGGCGCGCAGATACGCAGTATTTT. Its protein is CAWSRRRADTQYF. The full variable domain, rest sourced from reference TRBV30 and TRBJ2-3, is SQTIHQWPATLVQPVGSPLSLECTVEGTSNPNLYWYRQAAGRGLQLLFYSVGIGQISSEVPQNLSASRPQDRQFILSSKKLLLSDSGFYLCAWSRRRADTQYFGPGTRLTVL.

The V gene is TRBV19, the J gene TRBJ1-1; D remains ambiguous. Germline lookup yields CDR1 LNHDA and CDR2 SQIVND (reference sequence). V was pared by 6 bases and J by 0 bases, with 14 bases between. The CDR3 has 15 residues. CDR3 nucleotide sequence: TGTGCCAGTAGCCACCGCTCACGATTGAACACTGAAGCTTTCTTT. The encoded protein is CASSHRSRLNTEAFF.

The chain links TRBV7-2 to TRBJ1-2, with TRBD1 matching 8 bases. Germline-derived CDR1 and CDR2 are SGHTA and FQGNSA. Trimming cost V 5 bases and J 6 bases; bases outside gene matches: 5. The CDR3 covers 13 residues. Written as DNA, the CDR3 is TGTGCCAGCAGCCAGGGGGCAGTGGATGGCTACACCTTC. Translation: CASSQGAVDGYTF.

This sequence joins TRBV5-4 and TRBJ1-2; 8 bases agree with TRBD1. Per germline, CDR1 SGHNT and CDR2 YYREEE (reference sequence). The V and J ends lost 4 bases and 5 bases, in that order; junction bases with no gene match: 4. This CDR3 is built from 13 residues. Here the CDR3 reads CASSLQGAYGYTF. In DNA, the CDR3 is TGTGCCAGCAGCCTTCAGGGGGCGTATGGCTACACCTTC.

The chain is built from TRBV15 and TRBJ1-5; no clear D. This CDR3 region has 12 residues. Germline loops: CDR1 LNHNV, CDR2 YYDKDF (reference sequence). V lost 0 bases and J lost 6, with 3 bases in between. Here the CDR3 DNA reads TGTGCCACCAGCAGAGATGGTCAGCCCCAGCATTTT. Protein product: CATSRDGQPQHF.

This chain links TRBV7-9 with TRBJ2-2; D gene unclear. This CDR3 contains 16 residues. V lost 7 bases and J 0 bases, leaving 15 bases between the germline ends. Looked up from germline, CDR1 is SEHNR and CDR2 is FQNEAQ (reference sequence). CDR3: CASTLNPGSNTGELFF. In DNA form, the CDR3 reads TGTGCCAGCACTTTAAACCCAGGATCGAACACCGGGGAGCTGTTTTTT.